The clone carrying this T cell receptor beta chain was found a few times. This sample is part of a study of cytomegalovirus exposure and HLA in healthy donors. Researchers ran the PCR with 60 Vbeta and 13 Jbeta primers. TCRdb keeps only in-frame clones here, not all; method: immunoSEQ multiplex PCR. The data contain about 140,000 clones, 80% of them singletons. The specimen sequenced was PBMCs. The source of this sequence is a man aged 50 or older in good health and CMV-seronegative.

The CDR3 nucleotides are TGTGCCAGTAGTCCAGGCCGGGGTGGCGAGCAGTACTTC. Translated, it gives CASSPGRGGEQYF. J is TRBJ2-7 and V is TRBV19; tentatively, D is TRBD2 (5 bases). The V end lost 5 bases, the J end lost 6 bases, and 14 bases lay between the germline ends. Germline CDR1 is LNHDA and CDR2 is SQIVND (reference sequence). The CDR3 spans 13 residues.